The rows below give T cell receptor beta chains drawn from one sample of a study of OX40 agonist ivuxolimab in advanced cancers. Data came from immunoSEQ multiplex PCR; TCRdb stores just in-frame clones and leaves some out. Among about 93,000 clones listed, around 94% were seen once. This specimen was CD4+ or CD8+ T cells sorted from blood, taken in a trial of the OX40 agonist ivuxolimab. Receptor source: an adult with an advanced solid tumor such as melanoma, head and neck, liver or kidney cancer. The CDR3 runs from the conserved cysteine through the conserved F or W. A D gene is named only where the DNA matches it firmly. Size values are once, few and many counts, or a class for expanded clones, and some rows have none.

V gene	clone size	D gene	J gene	CDR3 DNA	CDR3 protein
TRBV11-3	.	.	TRBJ2-2	TGTGCCAGCAGCTTGTACGGGGGCTTCACCGGGGAGCTGTTTTTT	CASSLYGGFTGELFF
TRBV6-6	.	.	TRBJ2-5	TGTGCCAGCAGTTACGGGGGAGCCGCGTTGGAGACCCAGTACTTC	CASSYGGAALETQYF
TRBV4-1	.	.	TRBJ2-3	TGCGCCAGCAGCCAAGTATCCGATCCCGCAGATACGCAGTATTTT	CASSQVSDPADTQYF
TRBV6-4	.	.	TRBJ2-1	TGTGCCAGCAGTGACGAAGACTCGGGGTACAGTGAGCAGTTCTTC	CASSDEDSGYSEQFF
TRBV4-1	.	.	TRBJ2-7	TGCGCCAGCAGCCTCCAATCGGGACCCAGCTCCTACGAGCAGTACTTC	CASSLQSGPSSYEQYF
TRBV28	.	.	TRBJ1-5	TGTGCCAGCAGATGGACACAGGGCTTGAGCAATCAGCCCCAGCATTTT	CASRWTQGLSNQPQHF
TRBV6-6	.	TRBD1	TRBJ2-2	TGTGCCAGCAGTTACCCCGGGACAGGGCGGACCGGGGAGCTGTTTTTT	CASSYPGTGRTGELFF
TRBV6-5	.	.	TRBJ1-2	TGTGCCAGCAGCCCCTCTCAGGGGTACTATGGCTACACCTTC	CASSPSQGYYGYTF
TRBV11-2	.	.	TRBJ2-1	TGTGCCAGCAGCCGGGCGGGCGGGATGGCGTTCTTC	CASSRAGGMAFF
TRBV19	.	.	TRBJ1-5	TGTGCCAGTAGTATAGAGCCGGGGGGCTACGGTCAGCCCCAGCATTTT	CASSIEPGGYGQPQHF
TRBV27	once	.	TRBJ2-1	TGTGCCAGCAGTTTTAGCGGAAATGAGCAGTTCTTC	CASSFSGNEQFF
TRBV28	.	TRBD1	TRBJ1-2	TGTGCCAGCAGTCTAGGACAGGCGTATGGCTACACCTTC	CASSLGQAYGYTF
TRBV15	.	.	TRBJ1-4	TGTGCCACGGCCGAGGCAACTAATGAAAAACTGTTTTTT	CATAEATNEKLFF
TRBV7-2	.	.	TRBJ2-3	TGTGCCAGCAGCTTAGGGACTACTAGCACAGATACGCAGTATTTT	CASSLGTTSTDTQYF
TRBV14	.	TRBD1	TRBJ1-1	TGTGCCAGCAGCTTCGGGACAGGGGGCACTGAAGCTTTCTTT	CASSFGTGGTEAFF
TRBV7-2	.	.	TRBJ2-1	TGTGCCAGCAGCCCTAGCTCCTACAATGAGCAGTTCTTC	CASSPSSYNEQFF
TRBV5-6	.	TRBD1	TRBJ1-1	TGTGCCAGCAGCAGAGGGACAGGGTGGATCGCTTTCTTT	CASSRGTGWIAFF
TRBV19	.	.	TRBJ1-4	TGTGCCAGTAGTGACCCGGCCTTAGAGGAGGAAAAACTGTTTTTT	CASSDPALEEEKLFF
TRBV7-8	.	.	TRBJ1-4	TGTGCCAGCAGCTTGACAGCAACTAATGAAAAACTGTTTTTT	CASSLTATNEKLFF
TRBV5-1	once	.	TRBJ2-2	TGCGCCAGCGGGGGAGTGGACACCGGGGAGCTGTTTTTT	CASGGVDTGELFF
TRBV11-2	.	.	TRBJ2-7	TGTGCCAGCAGCCCCGGGGCGTCTTACGAGCAGTACTTC	CASSPGASYEQYF
TRBV6-6	.	.	TRBJ2-1	TGTGCCAGCTCAGAGGCGCGCTCCTACAATGAGCAGTTCTTC	CASSEARSYNEQFF
TRBV5-1	.	.	TRBJ1-2	TGCGCCAGCAGCTTGGCCTATGAGAGAGGGCTCGATGGCTACACCTTC	CASSLAYERGLDGYTF
TRBV5-6	.	.	TRBJ2-1	TGTGCCAGCAGCTTGGGGGGACAAGCATACTCCTACAATGAGCAGTTCTTC	CASSLGGQAYSYNEQFF
TRBV9	.	.	TRBJ2-1	TGTGCCAGCAGCGTAGGGGGATTTTCCTACAATGAGCAGTTCTTC	CASSVGGFSYNEQFF
TRBV7-9	.	.	TRBJ2-3	TGTGCCAGCAGCCCAGGGAGGCCCACAGATACGCAGTATTTT	CASSPGRPTDTQYF
TRBV13	.	TRBD1	TRBJ1-6	TGTGCCAGCAGCGCCGGACAGGGGATAGATTCACCCCTCCACTTT	CASSAGQGIDSPLHF
TRBV9	.	.	TRBJ1-6	TGTGCCAGCAGCGAGGGACCAAGTCCCCTCCACTTT	CASSEGPSPLHF
TRBV2	.	.	TRBJ2-7	TGTGCCAGCCAGGACAACTCCTACGAGCAGTACTTC	CASQDNSYEQYF
TRBV2	once	TRBD1	TRBJ1-4	TGTGCCAGCAGTGAAGGGGGGGGACAGGGGACTGAAAAACTGTTTTTT	CASSEGGGQGTEKLFF
TRBV5-1	.	.	TRBJ2-7	TGCGCCAGCAGCCCCGGCGGCGGCTCGTTCTACGAGCAGTACTTC	CASSPGGGSFYEQYF
TRBV7-9	.	TRBD1	TRBJ2-3	TGTGCCAGCAGCTGGCCGGGACAGGGGGCAGATACGCAGTATTTT	CASSWPGQGADTQYF
TRBV4-1	.	.	TRBJ2-3	TGCGCCAGCAGCCAAGAGATTTGGAGCACAGATACGCAGTATTTT	CASSQEIWSTDTQYF
TRBV5-1	.	TRBD1	TRBJ2-7	TGCGCCAGCAGCTTGGGACAGGGTCGGTCCTACGAGCAGTACTTC	CASSLGQGRSYEQYF
TRBV27	few	.	TRBJ1-2	TGTGCCAGCAGTTTTCGGCTGGGCTATGGCTACACCTTC	CASSFRLGYGYTF
TRBV9	once	TRBD2	TRBJ2-1	TGTGCCAGCGGTACTAGCGGGGGATACAATGAGCAGTTCTTC	CASGTSGGYNEQFF
TRBV27	.	.	TRBJ2-7	TGTGCCAGCAGTTTAGGCCCCCTGACGGAGCAGTACTTC	CASSLGPLTEQYF
TRBV11-2	.	.	TRBJ2-3	TGTGCCAGCAGCGTCCCTGGCCCAACTCGGTCACAGGATACGCAGTATTTT	CASSVPGPTRSQDTQYF
TRBV5-6	.	TRBD2	TRBJ2-5	TGTGCCAGCAGCCCCTACCCCCCCTCGGGAGGGCCGGGTGAGCAGTACTTC	CASSPYPPSGGPGEQYF
TRBV6-5	.	TRBD1	TRBJ1-5	TGTGCCAGCAGTCTTCTAGGGGGCTTCGGTCAGCCCCAGCATTTT	CASSLLGGFGQPQHF
TRBV5-8	.	.	TRBJ2-7	TGTGCCAGCAGCTTGCTACGCCGCGGCATTCGGGTTTACGAGCAGTACTTC	CASSLLRRGIRVYEQYF
TRBV30	.	.	TRBJ1-5	TGTGCCTGGGGGTGGGAGTATAGCAATCAGCCCCAGCATTTT	CAWGWEYSNQPQHF
TRBV29-1	.	.	TRBJ2-5	TGCAGCGTTGTTGGTGGGGGTCTTGGGGAGACCCAGTACTTC	CSVVGGGLGETQYF
TRBV7-6	.	TRBD2	TRBJ2-1	TGTGCCAGCAGCCTCCGGGGGGGAGCGGGAGCAAACAATGAGCAGTTCTTC	CASSLRGGAGANNEQFF
TRBV18	.	.	TRBJ2-2	TGTGCCAGCTCACCACCGGACTCCCCCGGGGAGCTGTTTTTT	CASSPPDSPGELFF
TRBV18	.	TRBD2	TRBJ2-5	TGTGCCAGCTCACCTGAGGGAGGGCCCTCATTGGAGACCCAGTACTTC	CASSPEGGPSLETQYF
TRBV30	few	.	TRBJ1-1	TGTGCCTGGAGTGTACTTTGGGGATCAGAAGCTTTCTTT	CAWSVLWGSEAFF
TRBV7-8	.	TRBD2	TRBJ2-3	TGTGCCAGCAGCTTAGCGGCCGGACTAGCGGGGGGCACAGATACGCAGTATTTT	CASSLAAGLAGGTDTQYF
TRBV5-6	.	TRBD1	TRBJ2-7	TGTGCCAGCAGCGGGGGAGGGACAGGGGTGTACGAGCAGTACTTC	CASSGGGTGVYEQYF
TRBV27	.	TRBD1	TRBJ2-1	TGTGCCAGTTCAGGGGGCCCGGGACTTCTAGTGAGCTCCTACAATGAGCAGTTCTTC	CASSGGPGLLVSSYNEQFF
TRBV4-1	.	TRBD1	TRBJ2-7	TGCGCCAGCAGCCAAGGAAGGACAGGGTTGTACGAGCAGTACTTC	CASSQGRTGLYEQYF
TRBV11-2	.	TRBD2	TRBJ2-1	TGTGCCAGCAGCACACTAGCGGGAGAAAATGAGCAGTTCTTC	CASSTLAGENEQFF
TRBV21-1	.	.	TRBJ1-6	TGTGCCAGCAGCAAAGTAAACTTGGGACAGGGTCTTACCTCCGCTTCACCCCTCCACTTT	CASSKVNLGQGLTSASPLHF
TRBV11-2	.	TRBD1	TRBJ2-1	TGTGCCAGCAGCTCCTCCGTGTGGGACAGAAACAATGAGCAGTTCTTC	CASSSSVWDRNNEQFF